What follows are 8 T cell receptor beta chains derived from one specimen sequenced in a study of shared clonotypes between healthy human individuals. Only in-frame clones appear in the TCRdb table, and some are missing; sequencing was by immunoSEQ multiplex PCR. The profile covers hundreds of thousands of clones, with 90% to 95% appearing a single time and about 25% taken by the ten largest. The naive CD8 subset, CD45RO-negative cells positively selected for CCR7, excluded terminally differentiated effector memory CD45RA+ cells. Sequenced material: naive CD8+ T cells sorted from blood. Receptors originate from a man aged 30 to 45 in good health.

This clone appeared a few times. The CDR3 sequence is CASSLSELAKNIQYF. The DNA of the CDR3 is TGTGCCAGCAGCTTGTCGGAACTAGCCAAAAACATTCAGTACTTC. The V call is TRBV7-9, the J call TRBJ2-4, with D uncertain. V was shortened by 3 bases and J by 0 bases, with 9 bases between the two germline ends. The germline V gene encodes CDR1 SEHNR and CDR2 FQNEAQ (reference sequence). The CDR3 runs 15 residues.

V usage is TRBV19 and J usage is TRBJ2-7; D uncertain. The CDR3 contains 16 residues. Germline CDR1 reads LNHDA; CDR2 reads SQIVND (reference sequence). Trimming removed 0 bases at V and 4 bases at J, with 16 bases between. The CDR3 nucleotides are TGTGCCAGTAGTATAGAAGATGGAGCTTATGGGTACGAGCAGTACTTC. This encodes CASSIEDGAYGYEQYF.

As concerns this clone: Additional DNA sequences in this sample encode the identical CDR3. This rearrangement joins TRBV29-1 to TRBJ2-3; the D gene is possibly TRBD2 (6 bases). The V and J ends lost 6 bases and 1 base respectively, with 8 bases between them. Per germline, CDR1 SQVTM and CDR2 ANQGSEA. This CDR3 has 12 amino acids. The CDR3 spells CSVPGGTDTQYF. Here the CDR3 DNA reads TGCAGCGTCCCGGGGGGCACAGATACGCAGTATTTT.

The rearrangement links TRBV4-3 to TRBJ2-7; perhaps TRBD2 as D (5 bases). With 2 bases removed from V and 4 bases from J, the gap between germline ends came to 12 bases. Germline V gene sequence: CDR1 LGHNA, CDR2 YSLEER. The CDR3 runs 14 residues. The CDR3 DNA follows: TGCGCCAGCAGCCAAAATTCGCCGGGGTACGAGCAGTACTTC. Protein product: CASSQNSPGYEQYF.

This chain links TRBV4-3 with TRBJ1-2; D uncertain. Trimming stripped 0 bases from V and 8 bases from J, with 25 bases between. Germline assignment: CDR1 LGHNA and CDR2 YSLEER. CDR3 size: 18 residues. CDR3 sequence (DNA): TGCGCCAGCAGCCAAGATTCCTCACCAGGCGGGGTTAGTGTGGGCTACACCTTC. Its protein is CASSQDSSPGGVSVGYTF.

This chain joins TRBV27 and TRBJ2-7, with 7 bases aligning to TRBD2. The CDR3 extends over 13 amino acids. Germline V gene sequence: CDR1 MNHEY, CDR2 SMNVEV (reference sequence). V gave up 8 bases and J gave up 2 bases; unmatched junction bases: 6. CDR3: CASAPGGTYEQYF. The CDR3 DNA reads as TGTGCCAGCGCTCCGGGGGGAACCTACGAGCAGTACTTC.

V is TRBV7-8 and J is TRBJ2-1, with TRBD2 matching 9 bases. The CDR3 has 18 amino acids. CDR1 and CDR2 (germline): SGHVS, FQNEAQ. Germline trimming cut 5 bases from V and 1 base from J; bases unmatched to any gene: 12. In nucleotides, the CDR3 is TGTGCCAGCAGCGGCAGACTAGCGGTTCCCGTTTCCTACAATGAGCAGTTCTTC. This codes for CASSGRLAVPVSYNEQFF.

The rearrangement uses TRBV6-1 and TRBJ2-7; no clear D. Germline CDR1 is MNHNS and CDR2 is SASEGT. This CDR3 has 13 amino acids. Trimming cost V 2 bases and J 2 bases, with 7 bases left between them. CDR3 sequence: CASSESRTYEQYF. In DNA, the CDR3 is TGTGCCAGCAGTGAAAGCAGAACCTACGAGCAGTACTTC.